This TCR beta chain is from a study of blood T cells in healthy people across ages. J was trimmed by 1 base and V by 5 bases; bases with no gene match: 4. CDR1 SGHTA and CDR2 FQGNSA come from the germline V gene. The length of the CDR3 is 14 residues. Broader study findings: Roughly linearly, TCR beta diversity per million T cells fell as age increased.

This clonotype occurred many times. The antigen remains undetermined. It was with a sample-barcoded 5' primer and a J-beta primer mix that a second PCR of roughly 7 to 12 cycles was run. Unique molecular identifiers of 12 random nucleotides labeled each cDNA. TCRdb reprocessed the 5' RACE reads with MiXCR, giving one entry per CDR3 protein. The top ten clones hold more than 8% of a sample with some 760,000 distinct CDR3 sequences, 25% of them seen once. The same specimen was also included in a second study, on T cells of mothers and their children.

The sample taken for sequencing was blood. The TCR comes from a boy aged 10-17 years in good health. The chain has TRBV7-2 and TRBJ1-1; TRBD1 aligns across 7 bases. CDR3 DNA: TGTGCCAGCAGCCTCGGGACAGCGAACACTGAAGCTTTCTTT. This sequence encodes CASSLGTANTEAFF.